Below are 4 T cell receptor beta chains sequenced from a single sample in a study of T cells after yellow fever vaccination. TCRdb re-derived calls from the 5' RACE reads in MiXCR, one entry per CDR3 protein. The sample lists over 150,000 distinct CDR3 sequences, about 6.2% occurring once. The input for sequencing was CD4+ T cells sorted from PBMCs, taken on the day of the first yellow fever vaccination. These receptors all come from a man aged 18 to 30 who received the YFV17D yellow fever vaccine.

The rearrangement uses TRBV11-2 and TRBJ2-1; 8 nucleotides align to TRBD2. The CDR3 runs to 19 residues. V lost 4 bases and J lost 0; bases outside the gene matches: 14. The germline V gene encodes CDR1 SGHAT and CDR2 FQNNGV. The CDR3 region has the DNA TGTGCCAGCAGCTCCGCGGTGGCTAGCGGGCAACCCTCCTACAATGAGCAGTTCTTC. Its protein product is CASSSAVASGQPSYNEQFF.

The chain is built from TRBV6-2 or TRBV6-3 and TRBJ2-1, with TRBD1 identical over 10 bases. Germline V gene data show CDR1 as MNHEY and CDR2 as SVGEGT. The V gene end was trimmed by 5 bases and the J gene end by 4 bases; junction bases not matched to a gene: 5. The CDR3 loop spans 15 amino acids. CDR3 in DNA: TGTGCCAGCAGTAACCGGGACAGGGGTTACAATGAGCAGTTCTTC. It specifies CASSNRDRGYNEQFF.

This clonotype was observed a few times. The chain employs TRBV6-5 and TRBJ1-1; D possibly corresponds to TRBD1 (6 bases). CDR3 length: 14 residues. Germline values: CDR1 MNHEY, CDR2 SVGAGI. Trimming removed 2 bases at V and 2 bases at J, with 9 bases between. The CDR3 DNA reads as TGTGCCAGCAGTTACCTGACAGGTAACACTGAAGCTTTCTTT. Its protein is CASSYLTGNTEAFF.

V usage is TRBV28 and J usage is TRBJ1-3; possibly TRBD1 for D (5 bases). The CDR3 has 17 residues. V lost 3 bases and J lost 0, with 15 bases in between. Germline loops: CDR1 MDHEN, CDR2 SYDVKM. CDR3 protein: CASSLVTAVRSGNTIYF. CDR3 DNA: TGTGCCAGCAGTTTGGTGACAGCCGTCCGCTCTGGAAACACCATATATTTT.